This T cell receptor (beta chain) was profiled in a study of regulatory T cells in long-lasting Graves disease (dated by TCRdb to the early 2020s). Context from the whole study: Persistent Graves' disease meant more than 5 years of antithyroid drug treatment with TSH receptor autoantibodies that stayed positive. The study took place in China and was registered as a clinical trial. Antithyroid drugs had been taken for about 10.3 years on average by persistent Graves' disease patients in the clinical cohort. Peripheral blood TCR sequencing and RNA sequencing compared persistent Graves' disease patients with newly diagnosed Graves' disease patients. A total of roughly 35 samples underwent TCR sequencing, from around 13 patients with persistent Graves' disease and 20 or so patients with newly diagnosed Graves' disease.

The method behind the library was multiplex PCR. Instrument used: Illumina HiSeq 4000. iRepertoire HTBI primers and Arm-PCR amplification of CDR3 regions were used to construct TCR beta libraries. Before sequencing, the PCR products went through gel purification. For the original study's pipeline: Across samples, 55 to 80 TRBV and 13 to 15 TRBJ segments were identified and used for gene usage analysis of CDR3 amino acid clonotypes. COPE and FqMerger were used to merge filtered high-quality paired reads into contigs. BLAST was used to align contigs to the IMGT TRBV, TRBD and TRBJ reference genes, and CDR3 was defined following IMGT. Any clonotype with a frequency above 0.1% was classified as a highly expanded clone. Shannon entropy was used to measure repertoire diversity, and the Gini coefficient was used to measure V-J evenness. A clonotype was considered public if more than one individual shared it. TCRdb took the public reads, trimmed them with fastp at Q25, ran MiXCR for clone calling and kept in-frame beta chains. One record per CDR3 amino acid sequence lists the most common genes and DNA. The authors' filters were not applied to this entry. The sample yields a few hundred thousand distinct CDR3 sequences; under 25% were counted once. The top ten clones comprise roughly 14% of the sample.

What the research found in general, with its limitations: Patients with persistent disease shared more public clonotypes (around 2,500) than newly diagnosed patients did (roughly 970). Sequencing and analysis were limited to the TCR beta chain. The authors noted that the small sample size was a limitation that may lower accuracy. Only peripheral blood was studied, because thyroid tissue, the primary lesion, was inaccessible. Lower TCR Shannon entropy and fewer highly expanded clones were observed in persistent Graves' disease patients than in newly diagnosed patients, which suggested clonal expansion. TRBV28, TRBJ1-2 and TRBJ2-5 were preferentially used in persistent disease, while TRBV20-1 and TRBJ2-1 were favored in newly diagnosed disease.

This clonotype was observed many times. No antigen is known for it. Nothing much larger sits one base from this clone, and base qualities are not available. The time point label, read with the paper, signifies: persistent/refractory GD, antithyroid drugs over 5 years with positive TRAb. RNA was extracted from PBMCs in TRIzol for both TCR sequencing and RNA sequencing. The diagnosis of Graves' disease was made according to American Thyroid Association guidelines. The patients came from an endocrinology department in Xi'an, China. From each patient, around 9 milliliters of peripheral blood was collected into an EDTA anticoagulant tube. Ficoll Paque Plus density gradient separation was used to isolate PBMCs, and no further T cell sorting was performed. An Agilent 2100 Bioanalyzer and agarose gel were used to check RNA quality, and a NanoDrop 2000 was used to measure RNA concentration. Ends trimmed: V by 5 bases, J by 6 bases; bases unmatched to a gene: 9. From the cysteine up to the phenylalanine, the CDR3 has a length of 14 residues. The DNA shown is the 42-base CDR3, in frame from base 1. CDR1 is given as SGHAT and CDR2 as FQNNGV, both from the germline V gene.

The TCR comes from a female donor with Graves disease. This specimen consisted of peripheral blood mononuclear cells (PBMCs), obtained when the disease was refractory, from a patient treated with antithyroid drugs. This sequence uses TRBV11-2 and TRBJ1-2; 7 of the junction bases match TRBD1. The CDR3 has the sequence CASSTRTGVDGYTF. The DNA sequence is TGTGCCAGCAGCACTCGGACAGGCGTGGATGGCTACACCTTC.